What follows are 20 T cell receptor beta chains derived from one specimen sequenced in a study of tumor-infiltrating lymphocytes in primary liver carcinoma. Reverse transcription of roughly 0.5 ug total RNA with a constant-region primer produced TCR beta cDNA. Three nested multiplex PCR rounds of slightly modified ARM-PCR generated TCR beta libraries. A C-beta reverse primer was combined with TRBV1-TRBV30 forward primers in the first two PCR rounds, and each round had roughly 9 cycles. Using its own MiXCR run on the multiplex PCR reads, TCRdb lists one record per CDR3 protein. The table shows approximately 330,000 distinct CDR3 sequences, with less than 65% occurring only once. For blood RNA, unsorted whole blood served as the source, and germline DNA was extracted too. Sample: peripheral blood. These TCRs come from a man in his forties with primary liver carcinoma and hepatitis B virus infection.

Turning to this clonotype: Since a much larger clone is just one base distant, this may be a read error. The chain carries TRBV6-1 and TRBJ2-5, with a tentative D call TRBD1 (6 bases). The CDR3 consists of 15 residues. The germline V gene has CDR1 MNHNS and CDR2 SASEGT. The CDR3 loop is CVSSEWGRGRETQYF. CDR3 coding DNA: TGTGTCAGCAGTGAATGGGGCAGGGGTCGAGAGACCCAGTACTTC.

The chain is built from TRBV7-2 and TRBJ2-1, with D perhaps matching TRBD2 (6 bases). Trimming took 4 bases from V and 0 from J, leaving 10 bases between them. The CDR3 spans 15 residues. The germline V gene has CDR1 SGHTA and CDR2 FQGNSA. DNA of the CDR3: TGTGCCAGCAGCTCGGACGGGAGCTCCTACAATGAGCAGTTCTTC. Translated, it gives CASSSDGSSYNEQFF.

This clonotype was detected a few times. A much larger clone lies a single base off, so this may be a read error. The chain has TRBV4-2 and TRBJ1-2; D may be TRBD1 (5 bases). CDR1 and CDR2 (germline): LGHNA, YNFKEQ. The CDR3 covers 14 residues. The CDR3 DNA reads TGTGCCGGCAGCCAAGGTCCGCAAGGGGCTGGCTACACCTTC. This codes for CAGSQGPQGAGYTF.

This clonotype was found many times. The chain employs TRBV29-1 and TRBJ1-1, with D possibly TRBD1 on 6 matching bases. Germline V CDR1 and CDR2: SQVTM, ANQGSEA. Trimming cost V 4 bases and J 5 bases, with 14 bases left between them. The CDR3 totals 13 residues. CDR3 bases: TGCAGCGTTGCGGGAGGGGGGTGGACTGAAGCTTTCTTT. Protein product: CSVAGGGWTEAFF.

V gene TRBV11-3 combines with J gene TRBJ2-7, with D possibly being TRBD1 (5 bases). The CDR3 is 13 amino acids. V was cut by 6 bases and J by 5 bases, with 14 bases left in between. Germline CDR1 and CDR2: SGHNT and YENEEA. CDR3: CASRSGHLNEQYF. The CDR3 coding sequence is TGTGCCAGCAGATCTGGACATCTCAACGAGCAGTACTTC.

There are a few counts of this clonotype. This chain connects TRBV14 to TRBJ2-4; 7 nucleotides agree with TRBD1. Per the germline V gene, CDR1 is SGHDN and CDR2 is FVKESK. J lost 2 bases, V lost 0 bases, and 4 bases had no gene match. CDR3 length: 16 residues. The CDR3 region is CASSQEAQGSKNIQYF. CDR3 DNA sequence: TGTGCCAGCAGCCAAGAAGCACAGGGGTCCAAAAACATTCAGTACTTC.

On this clonotype: Sequence at one end of the junction differs from germline and may be a read error. The chain couples TRBV6-2 or TRBV6-3 to TRBJ2-7; D possibly corresponds to TRBD1 (5 bases). The CDR3 consists of 14 residues. Germline CDR1 and CDR2: MNHEY and SVGEGT. The CDR3: CASSPTVGRIEQYF. The CDR3 DNA reads TGTGCCAGCAGCCCGACAGTGGGTCGCATCGAGCAGTATTTC.

The sample holds a few counts of this clonotype. The junction differs from germline at one of its ends, possibly a read error. This rearrangement joins TRBV6-5 to TRBJ2-7; D perhaps matches TRBD2 (6 bases). In germline, CDR1 is MNHEY, CDR2 SVGAGI. The CDR3 length is 15 residues. The chain's CDR3 is CAGSYSRAGGHEQYF. As DNA, the CDR3 is TGTGCCGGCAGTTACTCCCGGGCCGGGGGACACGAGCAGTACTTC.

A remark on this clonotype: The junction shows a germline mismatch at one end, possibly a read error. This chain joins TRBV10-2 and TRBJ1-2; D is undetermined. The CDR3 sequence is 14 residues long. CDR1 and CDR2 from the germline V gene are WSHSY and SAAADI. The CDR3 region is CASNEYSGSYGYTF. The CDR3 DNA reads TGCGCCAGCAATGAATATAGTGGATCCTATGGTTACACCTTC.

Comments on this clonotype: One end of the junction is discordant with germline, which a read error may explain. The chain recombines TRBV11-1 with TRBJ2-2; D may be TRBD2 (6 bases). This CDR3 spans 16 amino acids. Per germline, CDR1 SGHAT and CDR2 FQDESV (reference sequence). The DNA for the CDR3 is TGTTCCAGCAGCCAGAGGGGAGGCAGGGTATCGGGGGAGCTGTTTTTT. Amino acid sequence: CSSSQRGGRVSGELFF.

This chain connects TRBV2 to TRBJ2-3; 7 bases are shared with TRBD2. J gave up 4 bases and V 1 base, and 5 bases lay outside the gene matches. Germline-derived CDR1 and CDR2 are SNHLY and FYNNEI. The CDR3 has 15 amino acids. The CDR3 coding sequence is TGTGCCAGCAGTGAAGAAGCGGGAATCGCAGATACGCAGTATTTT. Translation: CASSEEAGIADTQYF.

The V gene is TRBV11-2, the J gene TRBJ2-1, with D perhaps given as TRBD1 or TRBD2 (6 bases each). The V gene's germline CDR1 is SGHAT and CDR2 FQNNGV. V lost 2 bases and J lost 16, with 27 bases in between. There are 16 residues in the CDR3. CDR3 sequence reads: CASSLRGGSSYNAQFF. CDR3 coding DNA: TGTGCCAGCAGCTTAAGAGGGGGGTCCTCCTACAATGCGCAATTCTTC.

For this clonotype: Relative to the germline gene, one junction end is altered; a read error may explain this. The rearrangement joins TRBV11-1 to TRBJ2-3; TRBD1 or TRBD2 may be the D gene (5 bases each). The germline CDR1 and CDR2 sequences are SGHAT and FQDESV (reference sequence). The CDR3 totals 15 residues. CDR3 residues: CASSLSWGSADTEYF. The CDR3 coding sequence is TGTGCCAGCAGCTTAAGTTGGGGGAGCGCAGATACGGAGTATTTT.

As for this clonotype: It may be a read error: a sequence one base away is much more abundant. This chain uses TRBV6-5 with TRBJ2-1; TRBD2 matches at 8 bases. Germline assignment: CDR1 MNHEY and CDR2 SVGAGI. This CDR3 spans 15 amino acids. The CDR3 DNA reads TGTGTCAGCACCTCCAGCGGGAGCTCCTACAATGAGCAGTTCTTC. This gives the protein CVSTSSGSSYNEQFF.

This clonotype was seen at least ten times. V is TRBV10-3 and J is TRBJ2-3; the match to TRBD2 covers 8 bases. The germline V gene encodes CDR1 ENHRY and CDR2 SYGVKD. The CDR3 covers 17 residues. V lost 3 bases, J lost 4 bases, and 12 bases stayed unmatched. The CDR3 DNA reads as TGTGCCATCAGTGATTCGGGGCCGGGACTAGGCCCAGATACGCAGTATTTT. Its translation is CAISDSGPGLGPDTQYF.

This clonotype was counted between two and nine times. The chain has TRBV28 and TRBJ2-1; the match to TRBD2 covers 8 bases. V was pared by 8 bases and J by 4 bases, with 13 bases of the junction left unmatched. CDR1 and CDR2 from the germline V gene are MDHEN and SYDVKM. CDR3 length equals 16 residues. The CDR3 coding sequence is TGTGCCAGCCGTCTGGGGCTAGCGGGTGGTTACAATGAGCAGTTCTTC. As protein: CASRLGLAGGYNEQFF. Variable domain in full (rest from reference TRBV28 and TRBJ2-1): DVKVTQSSRYLVKRTGEKVFLECVQDMDHENMFWYRQDPGLGLRLIYFSYDVKMKEKGDIPEGYSVSREKKERFSLILESASTNQTSMYLCASRLGLAGGYNEQFFGPGTRLTVL.

With regard to this clonotype: One end of the junction varies from germline; a read error may be responsible. The V call is TRBV11-2, the J call TRBJ2-3, with 8 bases identical to TRBD1. This CDR3 is built from 16 residues. Germline V gene lookup returns CDR1 SGHAT and CDR2 FQNNGV. The CDR3 reads CASSLYGQGSTDTQYF. In DNA form, the CDR3 reads TGTGCCAGCAGCTTGTACGGACAGGGCAGCACAGATACGCAATATTTT.

As to this clonotype: Since no conserved phenylalanine or tryptophan closes the CDR3, a read error is the likely cause. The chain combines TRBV11-3 with TRBJ1-1; D is possibly TRBD1 (5 bases). The ends were cut back, 5 bases at V and 1 base at J, with 14 bases in the middle. This CDR3 has 15 amino acids. The germline V gene encodes CDR1 SGHNT and CDR2 YENEEA. In DNA, the CDR3 is TGTGCCAGCAGCCTATGGGGCGACTCGAACACTGAAGCTTTCCTT. Its translation is CASSLWGDSNTEAFL.

The chain is built from TRBV6-5 and TRBJ1-5; 10 bases are a match to TRBD1. Germline V gene data show CDR1 as MNHEY and CDR2 as SVGAGI. V shed 5 bases, J shed 3 bases, and the junction held 4 bases outside the gene matches. The CDR3 runs 15 residues. CDR3 sequence (DNA): TGTGCCAGCAGTCTGGGACAGGGGTACAATCAGCCCCAGCATTTT. Translating gives CASSLGQGYNQPQHF.

This clonotype was counted many times. The rearrangement uses TRBV29-1 and TRBJ2-3; perhaps TRBD1 as D (5 bases). V dropped 7 bases and J dropped 5 bases, with 22 bases sitting between them. CDR1 and CDR2 (germline): SQVTM, ANQGSEA. CDR3 length: 15 residues. For the CDR3, the DNA is TGCAGCGCGGCCCCCCAGGGAACCTCTAGAGATACGCAGTATTTT. It codes for CSAAPQGTSRDTQYF.